This TCR beta chain was captured in a study of cytomegalovirus exposure and HLA in healthy donors. As for the study in general: According to later analysis, the same platform produced the 110 or so validation and several hundred first-cohort repertoires.

Sequencing used immunoSEQ multiplex PCR; TCRdb keeps in-frame clones, though not all of them. The sample yields roughly 180,000 clones, about four fifths seen once. Study findings and constraints: Cytomegalovirus association was listed for about 180 TCR beta chains. Rarity marked most TCR sequences, yet some public TCRs occurred in many donors.

With V trimmed by 6 bases and J by 3 bases, 4 bases remained unmatched. This CDR3 has 15 amino acids. Germline V gene data show CDR1 as MNHNY and CDR2 as SVGAGI (reference sequence). In the case of this clone: Its antigen is still unknown.

This TCR derives from a man younger than 35 in good health and CMV-seropositive. J is TRBJ2-7 and V is TRBV6-6, with TRBD2 identical over 14 bases. Sequencing was performed on PBMCs. The CDR3 spells CASRRLAGGFYEQYF. The CDR3 DNA reads as TGTGCCAGCAGAAGACTAGCGGGAGGGTTCTACGAGCAGTACTTC.